The clone carrying this TCR beta chain came up many times. Its matching antigen is unknown. Healthy individuals of Caucasian origin from Russia, aged about 6 to 95, served as donors. These data are taken from a study of blood T cells in healthy people across ages. Findings of the study overall: Higher diversity and more naive CD4+ cells were features of long-lived donors, compared to aged donors. PBMCs were not sorted, which prevented a conclusive comparison of naive versus antigen-experienced cells.

For the second PCR, which ran for 7 to 11 cycles, a sample-barcoded 5' primer and a J-beta primer mix were used. Each CDR3 protein gets one entry after TCRdb re-called the 5' RACE reads with MiXCR. The profile shows under 2,000,000 distinct CDR3 sequences, just under 50% of them singletons. The clonotype comes from a woman aged 40 to 55 in good health. Sequenced material: blood.

CDR3 loop: CASSFSGYGYTF. The CDR3 bases are TGTGCCAGCAGTTTCTCGGGCTATGGCTACACCTTC. The rearrangement links TRBV27 to TRBJ1-2; D is undetermined. The CDR3 extends over 12 amino acids. The germline gives CDR1 MNHEY, CDR2 SMNVEV (reference sequence). Deletions cut 3 bases from V and 4 bases from J, with 6 bases between.